These 26 T cell receptor beta chains were all obtained from the same sample, sequenced in a study of cytomegalovirus exposure and HLA in healthy donors. Assay: immunoSEQ multiplex PCR; the TCRdb copy retains only in-frame clones and omits some. The data show tens of thousands of clones, roughly 90% seen once. The sequenced sample consisted of PBMCs. The receptors here all came from a woman in her thirties in good health and CMV-seronegative.

This chain uses TRBV6-6 with TRBJ1-1; 10 bases line up with TRBD1. Germline V CDR1 and CDR2: MNHNY, SVGAGI (reference sequence). This CDR3 has 15 residues. J was trimmed by 3 bases and V by 6 bases; bases with no gene match: 7. CDR3 sequence reads: CASRRDRGLDTEAFF. In nucleotides, the CDR3 is TGTGCCAGCAGAAGGGACAGGGGCTTGGACACTGAAGCTTTCTTT.

V usage is TRBV6-1 and J usage is TRBJ2-2; possibly TRBD1 for D (6 bases). Germline CDR1 and CDR2: MNHNS and SASEGT. Trimming pared 4 bases from V and 4 bases from J, leaving 10 bases between. This CDR3 comprises 14 residues. CDR3 DNA: TGTGCCAGCAGTGCTACGGACAGCACCGGGGAGCTGTTTTTT. Translating gives CASSATDSTGELFF.

The DNA for the CDR3 is TGTGCCAGCAGTGCCAGACAGGAGGCGGGTAACTATGGCTACACCTTC. Residues: CASSARQEAGNYGYTF. V usage is TRBV28 and J usage is TRBJ1-2, with D perhaps TRBD1 (6 bases). The CDR3 contains 16 residues. CDR1 is MDHEN, CDR2 SYDVKM, per germline. Trimming removed 5 bases at V and 1 base at J, with 17 bases between.

The chain combines TRBV5-6 with TRBJ2-4, with TRBD2 matching over 8 bases. The germline V gene has CDR1 SGHDT and CDR2 YYEEEE. The CDR3 has 16 amino acids. The ends lost 4 bases at V and 5 bases at J; junction bases unmatched: 11. The CDR3 protein is CASSTGGAGSENIQYF. The CDR3 DNA sequence: TGTGCCAGCAGCACGGGGGGGGCGGGGAGCGAAAACATTCAGTACTTC.

This clone was observed once. The chain couples TRBV2 to TRBJ1-5, with 8 bases aligning to TRBD1. Germline CDR1 reads SNHLY; CDR2 reads FYNNEI. This CDR3 spans 15 amino acids. V shed 3 bases and J 3 bases; nucleotides not matched to a gene: 4. This CDR3 reads CASSDGTGYNQPQHF. CDR3 DNA: TGTGCCAGCAGTGACGGGACAGGATACAATCAGCCCCAGCATTTT.

The chain combines TRBV5-6 with TRBJ2-2, with 8 bases matching TRBD2. J was trimmed by 4 bases and V by 3 bases; bases with no gene match: 11. Germline loops: CDR1 SGHDT, CDR2 YYEEEE. This CDR3 has 17 amino acids. The CDR3, as DNA: TGTGCCAGCAGCTCCCGGCTGCTAGCGGGCCCCACCGGGGAGCTGTTTTTT. The encoded protein is CASSSRLLAGPTGELFF.

The chain has TRBV6-6 and TRBJ1-3, with D tentatively TRBD1 (5 bases). Germline-derived CDR1 and CDR2 are MNHNY and SVGAGI (reference sequence). Trimming pared 6 bases from V and 7 bases from J, leaving 19 bases between. CDR3 length equals 15 residues. CDR3 nucleotide sequence: TGTGCCAGCAGCCCGGTTACAGGTTCTCGGAACACCATATATTTT. This sequence encodes CASSPVTGSRNTIYF.

The V call is TRBV19, the J call TRBJ2-5; D ambiguous. Trimming took 4 bases from V and 7 from J, leaving 10 bases between them. CDR1 is LNHDA, CDR2 SQIVND, per germline (reference sequence). The length of the CDR3 is 12 residues. This CDR3 reads CASSNPSGTQYF. CDR3 sequence (DNA): TGTGCCAGTAGTAATCCATCGGGGACCCAGTACTTC.

The chain carries TRBV7-9 and TRBJ2-3; D may be TRBD1 (6 bases). V lost 5 bases and J 1 base, leaving 22 bases between the germline ends. Germline V gene sequence: CDR1 SEHNR, CDR2 FQNEAQ (reference sequence). The CDR3 is 18 residues long. DNA of the CDR3: TGTGCCAGCAGCCGTAACTCACAGGGCCCCAGAGGCACAGATACGCAGTATTTT. Amino acid sequence: CASSRNSQGPRGTDTQYF.

The V gene is TRBV5-1, the J gene TRBJ2-7; TRBD1 might be the D (6 bases). The ends were cut back, 1 base at V and 5 bases at J, with 10 bases in the middle. CDR1 is SGHRS and CDR2 is YFSETQ in the germline V gene. The CDR3 consists of 13 residues. The CDR3 DNA follows: TGCGCCAGCAGCTTGCAGGGGAGAAACGAGCAGTACTTC. It translates to CASSLQGRNEQYF.

V is TRBV6-5 and J is TRBJ2-7; 7 positions match TRBD1. V shed 4 bases, J shed 5 bases, and the junction held 8 bases outside the gene matches. This CDR3 contains 14 residues. Germline-derived CDR1 and CDR2 are MNHEY and SVGAGI. CDR3 sequence (DNA): TGTGCCAGCAGTTTCTCCAGGGGGTACAACGAGCAGTACTTC. Translated, it gives CASSFSRGYNEQYF.

V is TRBV15 and J is TRBJ2-1; D is possibly TRBD1 (6 bases). Germline CDR1 is LNHNV and CDR2 is YYDKDF (reference sequence). The germline V and J ends were trimmed by 3 bases and 3 bases, with 12 bases remaining between them. The CDR3 runs to 15 residues. CDR3 amino acids: CATSSYTGYYNEQFF. In nucleotides, the CDR3 is TGTGCCACCAGCAGTTATACAGGGTACTACAATGAGCAGTTCTTC.

The chain links TRBV6-5 to TRBJ1-2; 8 nucleotides agree with TRBD1. The CDR3 sequence is 13 residues long. The germline V gene encodes CDR1 MNHEY and CDR2 SVGAGI. Trimming removed 2 bases from V and 8 bases from J; junction bases left unmatched: 4. CDR3 DNA: TGTGCCAGCAGTTACACGGACAGGGAAGGCTACACCTTC. The encoded protein is CASSYTDREGYTF.

The chain combines TRBV7-2 with TRBJ1-4; 9 bases agree with TRBD1. Germline CDR1 SGHTA, CDR2 FQGNSA. V lost 4 bases and J lost 7; bases outside the gene matches: 4. The CDR3 sequence is 14 residues long. This CDR3 reads CASSSDRGAEKLFF. For the CDR3, the DNA is TGTGCCAGCAGCTCGGACAGGGGAGCTGAAAAACTGTTTTTT.

V is TRBV5-1 and J is TRBJ2-1; 11 nucleotides agree with TRBD2. The CDR3 totals 16 residues. Trimming removed 4 bases from V and 0 bases from J; junction bases left unmatched: 3. Germline CDR1 reads SGHRS; CDR2 reads YFSETQ. The CDR3 nucleotides are TGCGCCAGCAGCCGCGGGACTAGCGGCTCCTACAATGAGCAGTTCTTC. Protein: CASSRGTSGSYNEQFF.

The V call is TRBV4-3, the J call TRBJ1-3; possible D gene TRBD1, 6 bases. This CDR3 has 19 amino acids. Trimming removed 1 base from V and 0 bases from J, with 19 bases in between. Germline assignment: CDR1 LGHNA and CDR2 YSLEER. The CDR3 region is CASSQVSRKGVFSGNTIYF. For the CDR3, the DNA is TGCGCCAGCAGCCAAGTGTCAAGGAAGGGGGTTTTCTCTGGAAACACCATATATTTT.

The V call is TRBV15, the J call TRBJ1-5; D perhaps matches TRBD1 (6 bases). Per germline, CDR1 LNHNV and CDR2 YYDKDF (reference sequence). V lost 0 bases and J 7 bases, leaving 13 bases between the germline ends. This CDR3 region has 15 residues. This CDR3 is CATSRDPGVGQPQHF. In DNA, the CDR3 is TGTGCCACCAGCAGAGACCCAGGGGTCGGGCAGCCCCAGCATTTT. The variable domain in full, completed from reference TRBV15 and TRBJ1-5, reads DAMVIQNPRYQVTQFGKPVTLSCSQTLNHNVMYWYQQKSSQAPKLLFHYYDKDFNNEADTPDNFQSRRPNTSFCFLDIRSPGLGDTAMYLCATSRDPGVGQPQHFGDGTRLSIL.

This rearrangement joins TRBV4-3 to TRBJ2-3; D is ambiguous. V shed 4 bases and J shed 1 base, with 9 bases lying between them. The V gene's germline CDR1 is LGHNA and CDR2 YSLEER. CDR3 length equals 14 residues. The CDR3 DNA follows: TGCGCCAGCAGCCTAACACCCGGCACAGATACGCAGTATTTT. Protein product: CASSLTPGTDTQYF.

This clone has a single count. The chain combines TRBV5-1 with TRBJ2-5, with 8 bases lining up with TRBD1. The V and J ends lost 3 bases and 2 bases, in that order; junction bases with no gene match: 21. Per the germline V gene, CDR1 is SGHRS and CDR2 is YFSETQ. This CDR3 has 20 amino acids. The CDR3, as DNA: TGCGCCAGCAGCTCGCAAACAGGGGGGTCCTCTCGACCCGTACAAGAGACCCAGTACTTC. This gives the protein CASSSQTGGSSRPVQETQYF.

CDR3 bases: TGTGCCAGCAGCCAAGACTCAAAACCGGGACAGGGACCATACGAGCAGTACTTC. Its translation: CASSQDSKPGQGPYEQYF. This chain joins TRBV4-2 and TRBJ2-7, with 9 bases aligning to TRBD1. Germline trimming cut 0 bases from V and 4 bases from J; bases unmatched to any gene: 13. The CDR3 length is 18 residues. Germline values: CDR1 LGHNA, CDR2 YNFKEQ.

The J gene is TRBJ2-2, the V gene TRBV2; 11 nucleotides match TRBD2. The germline gives CDR1 SNHLY, CDR2 FYNNEI. The CDR3 contains 18 residues. The V gene end was trimmed by 6 bases and the J gene end by 2 bases; junction bases not matched to a gene: 11. CDR3 sequence: CASSGFLAGGPNTGELFF. As DNA, the CDR3 is TGTGCCAGCAGCGGATTCTTAGCGGGAGGGCCCAACACCGGGGAGCTGTTTTTT.

The CDR3 region is CASRGLAGVQTGELFF. The CDR3 DNA follows: TGCGCCAGCAGGGGACTAGCGGGAGTTCAAACCGGGGAGCTGTTTTTT. The chain combines TRBV4-1 with TRBJ2-2; 14 bases fit TRBD2. J lost 5 bases, V lost 6 bases, and 5 bases had no gene match. CDR3 length equals 16 residues. Germline V gene lookup returns CDR1 MGHRA and CDR2 YSYEKL.

The chain joins TRBV7-9 to TRBJ2-1; 10 bases match TRBD2. The germline V gene encodes CDR1 SEHNR and CDR2 FQNEAQ (reference sequence). This CDR3 spans 15 amino acids. J lost 7 bases, V lost 3 bases, and 6 bases had no gene match. The chain's CDR3 is CASSFASGRGNEQFF. In DNA form, the CDR3 reads TGTGCCAGCAGCTTCGCGAGCGGGAGGGGGAATGAGCAGTTCTTC. The whole variable domain, filled in from reference TRBV7-9 and TRBJ2-1, reads DTGVSQNPRHKITKRGQNVTFRCDPISEHNRLYWYRQTLGQGPEFLTYFQNEAQLEKSRLLSDRFSAERPKGSFSTLEIQRTEQGDSAMYLCASSFASGRGNEQFFGPGTRLTVL.

The chain has TRBV27 and TRBJ2-3, with TRBD2 matching 8 bases. Losses at the gene ends were 6 bases for V and 5 bases for J; bases not matched to a gene: 10. Germline lookup yields CDR1 MNHEY and CDR2 SMNVEV (reference sequence). CDR3 size: 15 residues. This CDR3 is CASRDRGGERDTQYF. The CDR3 DNA follows: TGTGCCAGCAGAGACCGGGGGGGGGAAAGAGATACGCAGTATTTT.

This sequence joins TRBV6-4 and TRBJ1-1, with unresolved D. CDR3 size: 15 residues. The V and J ends lost 4 bases and 1 base respectively, with 13 bases between them. Per germline, CDR1 MRHNA and CDR2 SNTAGT. The CDR3, as DNA: TGTGCCAGCAGTGCGGAGGGTACTGGGAACACTGAAGCTTTCTTT. This translates into CASSAEGTGNTEAFF.

J is TRBJ1-3 and V is TRBV30, with D hard to call. Trimming left V 3 bases short and J 0 bases short, with 12 bases between. Germline V CDR1 and CDR2: GTSNPN, SVGIG (reference sequence). The length of the CDR3 is 15 residues. The CDR3 loop is CAWSFEANSGNTIYF. CDR3 bases: TGTGCCTGGAGCTTTGAGGCGAACTCTGGAAACACCATATATTTT.